The 9 T cell receptor beta chains listed next were all sequenced from one sample in a study of blood T cell repertoires in COVID-19. Libraries were prepared by immunoSEQ multiplex PCR; TCRdb keeps only in-frame clonotypes and omits some of them. The sample yields almost 200,000 clones, around four fifths seen once. Sequenced input: peripheral blood. These receptors were obtained from a man aged 60-69 years with COVID-19, enrolled during active disease.

The chain couples TRBV6-2 or TRBV6-3 to TRBJ1-2, with D possibly TRBD1 on 6 matching bases. The V end lost 4 bases, the J end lost 0 bases, and 12 bases lay between the germline ends. This CDR3 is 15 amino acids long. Germline V gene sequence: CDR1 MNHEY, CDR2 SVGEGT. The CDR3 DNA reads TGTGCCAGCAGTTCCGGACAGCTATCTAACTATGGCTACACCTTC. This encodes CASSSGQLSNYGYTF.

The chain links TRBV6-9 to TRBJ2-1; 10 bases fit TRBD1. CDR3 length equals 15 residues. V was clipped by 7 bases and J by 6 bases; unmatched bases: 9. Germline assignment: CDR1 MNHGY and CDR2 SVAAGI. The chain's CDR3 is CASKIGTGDTNEQFF. CDR3 DNA: TGTGCCAGCAAAATCGGGACAGGGGATACCAATGAGCAGTTCTTC.

This chain connects TRBV3-1 (or the pseudogene TRBV3-2) to TRBJ2-3; TRBD1 is a possible D gene (6 bases). Deletions cut 3 bases from V and 2 bases from J, with 12 bases between. Germline V lookup: CDR1 LGHDT, CDR2 YNNKEL (reference sequence). CDR3 length: 15 amino acids. As DNA, the CDR3 is TGTGCCAGCAGCCAGTTACAGGGTTCCACAGATACGCAGTATTTT. This encodes CASSQLQGSTDTQYF.

This clone was observed a single time. J is TRBJ1-5 and V is TRBV4-1, with D possibly being TRBD1 (6 bases). This CDR3 comprises 15 residues. CDR1 MGHRA and CDR2 YSYEKL come from the germline V gene. Trimming stripped 0 bases from V and 6 bases from J, with 12 bases between. CDR3 sequence reads: CASSQEGAVFQPQHF. The CDR3 coding sequence is TGCGCCAGCAGCCAAGAGGGGGCGGTTTTTCAGCCCCAGCATTTT.

This sequence joins TRBV27 and TRBJ2-2; 8 bases line up with TRBD1. The CDR3 consists of 14 residues. CDR1 and CDR2 from the germline V gene are MNHEY and SMNVEV (reference sequence). The ends lost 9 bases at V and 4 bases at J; junction bases unmatched: 7. CDR3 sequence (DNA): TGTGCCAGTTCCGGACAGGGCCTCACCGGGGAGCTGTTTTTT. Amino acid sequence: CASSGQGLTGELFF.

CDR3 coding DNA: TGTGCCAGCAGCCAAGGTCTAGCGGGAGTAGTTAATGAGCAGTTCTTC. Translation gives CASSQGLAGVVNEQFF. The chain recombines TRBV3-1 (or the pseudogene TRBV3-2) with TRBJ2-1, with 10 nucleotides matching TRBD2. J was trimmed by 7 bases and V by 1 base; bases with no gene match: 7. This CDR3 is built from 16 residues. The V gene's germline CDR1 is LGHDT and CDR2 YNNKEL (reference sequence).

V usage is TRBV7-3 and J usage is TRBJ2-6, with a weak D call TRBD2 (5 bases). Trimming left V 2 bases short and J 0 bases short, with 8 bases between. The germline V gene encodes CDR1 SGHTA and CDR2 FQGTGA. The CDR3 consists of 16 residues. The CDR3 DNA reads TGTGCCAGCAGCTTAGAGGGCAGCTCTGGGGCCAACGTCCTGACTTTC. Amino acids: CASSLEGSSGANVLTF. Full variable domain (remainder filled in from reference TRBV7-3 and TRBJ2-6): GAGVSQTPSNKVTEKGKYVELRCDPISGHTALYWYRQSLGQGPEFLIYFQGTGAADDSGLPNDRFFAVRPEGSVSTLKIQRTERGDSAVYLCASSLEGSSGANVLTFGAGSRLTVL.

The rearrangement links TRBV3-1 (or the pseudogene TRBV3-2) to TRBJ2-3; 9 bases are shared with TRBD1. Germline values: CDR1 LGHDT, CDR2 YNNKEL (reference sequence). The CDR3 covers 16 residues. V shed 5 bases and J 2 bases; nucleotides not matched to a gene: 8. The CDR3 is CASSYGQGRTTDTQYF. The CDR3 DNA sequence: TGTGCCAGCAGCTACGGACAGGGGAGAACCACAGATACGCAGTATTTT.

The chain recombines TRBV5-1 with TRBJ1-1, with TRBD1 matching 8 bases. Germline lookup yields CDR1 SGHRS and CDR2 YFSETQ. The CDR3 consists of 13 residues. The junction had 5 bases not matched to a gene; V was cut back by 4 bases and J by 6 bases. In nucleotides, the CDR3 is TGCGCCAGCAGCGCACGGACAGGGTCTGAAGCTTTCTTT. Protein: CASSARTGSEAFF.